This T cell receptor (beta chain) was captured by sequencing in a study of T-cell memory formation after mild COVID-19. Study background: Largely, TCR clusters stayed within a single donor. Points from the study as a whole: Several responding clones turned up in pre-infection memory, indicating that cross-reactive memory may have taken part.

Only a few counts were recorded for this clonotype. Antigen specificity is unknown. Via MiXCR, TCRdb re-called the 5' RACE reads, giving one row per CDR3 protein. This table holds approximately 260,000 distinct CDR3 sequences, roughly 17% found once. V was shortened by 3 bases and J by 0 bases, with 6 bases between the two germline ends. CDR1 and CDR2 from the germline V gene are SGDLS and YYNGEE. The CDR3 contains 13 residues. The sequence came from a man between 18 and 29 years old who had mild COVID-19 (a few samples of this study predate the infection). Cell type and time point are not known. The rearrangement joins TRBV9 to TRBJ1-1; D not certain. Sample: PBMCs or a T cell subset sorted from them (not recorded which). The CDR3 coding sequence is TGTGCCAGCAGCGCCATGATGAACACTGAAGCTTTCTTT. Protein product: CASSAMMNTEAFF.